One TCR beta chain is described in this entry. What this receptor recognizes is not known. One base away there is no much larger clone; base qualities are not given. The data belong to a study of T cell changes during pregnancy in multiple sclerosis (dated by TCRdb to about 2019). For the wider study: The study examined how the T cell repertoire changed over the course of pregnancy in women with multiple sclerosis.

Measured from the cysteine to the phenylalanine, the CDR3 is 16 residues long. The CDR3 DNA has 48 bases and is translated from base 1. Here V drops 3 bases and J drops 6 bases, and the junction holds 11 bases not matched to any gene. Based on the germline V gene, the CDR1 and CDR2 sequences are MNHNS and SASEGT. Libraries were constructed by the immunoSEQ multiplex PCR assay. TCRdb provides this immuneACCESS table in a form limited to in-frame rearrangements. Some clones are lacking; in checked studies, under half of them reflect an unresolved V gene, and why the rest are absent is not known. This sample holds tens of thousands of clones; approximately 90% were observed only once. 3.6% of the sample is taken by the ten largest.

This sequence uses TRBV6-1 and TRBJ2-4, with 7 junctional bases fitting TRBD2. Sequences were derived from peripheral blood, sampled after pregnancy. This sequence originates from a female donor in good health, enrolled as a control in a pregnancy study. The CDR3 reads CASSDARLASRNIQYF. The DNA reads TGTGCCAGCAGTGACGCCCGACTAGCTTCTCGAAACATTCAGTACTTC.